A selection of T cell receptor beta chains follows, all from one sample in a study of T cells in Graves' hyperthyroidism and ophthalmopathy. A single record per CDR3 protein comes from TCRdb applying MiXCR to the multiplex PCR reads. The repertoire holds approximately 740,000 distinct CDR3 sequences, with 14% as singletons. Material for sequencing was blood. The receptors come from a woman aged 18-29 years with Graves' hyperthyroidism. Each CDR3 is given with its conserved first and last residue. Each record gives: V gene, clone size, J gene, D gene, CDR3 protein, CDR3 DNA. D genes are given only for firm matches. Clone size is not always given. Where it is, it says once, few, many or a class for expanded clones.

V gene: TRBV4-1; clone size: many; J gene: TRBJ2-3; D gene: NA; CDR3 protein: CASSPWRQRLPDTQYF; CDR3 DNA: TGCGCCAGCAGCCCGTGGAGACAGCGGCTCCCAGATACGCAGTATTTT
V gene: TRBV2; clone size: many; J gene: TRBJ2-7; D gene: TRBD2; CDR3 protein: CASSELGLAGGSYEQYF; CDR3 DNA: TGTGCCAGCAGTGAATTGGGCCTAGCGGGAGGATCCTACGAGCAGTACTTC
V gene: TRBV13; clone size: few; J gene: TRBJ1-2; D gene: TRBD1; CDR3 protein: CASSLRGPGHHYGYTF; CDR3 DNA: TGTGCCAGCAGCTTAAGGGGGCCGGGACACCACTATGGCTACACCTTC
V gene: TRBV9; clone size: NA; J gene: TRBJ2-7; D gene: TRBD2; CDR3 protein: CASSPGGQGRDEQYF; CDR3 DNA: TGTGCCAGCAGCCCGGGAGGGCAGGGCCGGGACGAGCAGTACTTC
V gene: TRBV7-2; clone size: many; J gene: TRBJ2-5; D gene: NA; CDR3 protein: CASSLARAQETQYF; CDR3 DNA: TGTGCCAGCAGCTTAGCCAGGGCTCAAGAGACCCAGTACTTC
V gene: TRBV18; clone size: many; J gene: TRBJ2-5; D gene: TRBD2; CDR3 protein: CASSPGLAGGGTQYF; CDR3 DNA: TGTGCCAGCTCACCCGGACTAGCGGGAGGAGGGACCCAGTACTTC
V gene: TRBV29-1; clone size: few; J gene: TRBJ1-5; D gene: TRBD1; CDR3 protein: CSVLPQTGTAQHF; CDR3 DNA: TGCAGCGTTCTCCCCCAGACAGGGACGGCCCAGCATTTT
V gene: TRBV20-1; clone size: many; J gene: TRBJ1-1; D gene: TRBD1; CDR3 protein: CSAMTGGRSGEAFF; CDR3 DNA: TGCAGTGCTATGACAGGGGGTAGGTCTGGTGAAGCTTTCTTT
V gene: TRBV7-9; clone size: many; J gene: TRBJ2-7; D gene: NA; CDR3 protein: CASSVKGGRPGEQYF; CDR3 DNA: TGTGCCAGCAGCGTCAAGGGGGGGAGGCCAGGGGAGCAGTACTTC
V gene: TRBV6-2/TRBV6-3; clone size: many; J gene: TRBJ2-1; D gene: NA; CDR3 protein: CASSRRVPSYNEQFF; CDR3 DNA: TGTGCCAGCAGCAGAAGGGTCCCCTCCTACAATGAGCAGTTCTTC
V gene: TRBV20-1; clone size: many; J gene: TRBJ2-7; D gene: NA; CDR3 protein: CSARTRLSSSYEQYF; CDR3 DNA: TGCAGTGCCAGGACTCGGCTGTCTAGCTCCTACGAGCAGTACTTC
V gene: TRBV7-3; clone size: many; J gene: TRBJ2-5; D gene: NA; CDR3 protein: CASSPSPAAETQYF; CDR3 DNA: TGTGCCAGCAGCCCGTCACCGGCCGCCGAGACCCAGTACTTC
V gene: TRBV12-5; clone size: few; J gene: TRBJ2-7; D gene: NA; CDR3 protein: CASGSGAHYEQYF; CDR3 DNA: TGTGCTAGTGGTTCGGGGGCCCACTACGAGCAGTACTTC
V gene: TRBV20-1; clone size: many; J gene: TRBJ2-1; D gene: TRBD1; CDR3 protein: CSALSTGGTSRSSYNEQFF; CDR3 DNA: TGCAGTGCTTTATCAACAGGGGGCACTAGTCGTAGCTCCTACAATGAGCAGTTCTTC
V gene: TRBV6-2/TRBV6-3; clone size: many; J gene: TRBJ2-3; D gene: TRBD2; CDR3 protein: CASSYGTSGSTDTQYF; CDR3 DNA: TGTGCCAGCAGTTACGGGACTAGCGGGAGTACAGATACGCAGTATTTT
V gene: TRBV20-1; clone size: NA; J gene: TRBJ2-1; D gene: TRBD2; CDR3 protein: CSARDASSGSYNEQFF; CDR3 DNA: TGCAGTGCTAGAGATGCTTCTAGCGGTTCCTACAATGAGCAGTTCTTC
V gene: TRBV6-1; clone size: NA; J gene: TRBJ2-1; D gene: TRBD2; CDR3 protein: CALIGTSGNNEQFF; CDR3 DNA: TGTGCCCTCATAGGGACTAGCGGGAACAATGAGCAGTTCTTC
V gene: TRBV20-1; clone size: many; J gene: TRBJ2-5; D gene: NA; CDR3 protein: CSASRQSQETQYF; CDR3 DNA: TGCAGTGCTAGTAGGCAGAGCCAAGAGACCCAGTACTTC
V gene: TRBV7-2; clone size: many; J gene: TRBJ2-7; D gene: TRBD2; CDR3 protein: CASSIRLAGVREQYF; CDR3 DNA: TGTGCCAGCAGCATCCGACTAGCGGGAGTCAGAGAGCAGTACTTC
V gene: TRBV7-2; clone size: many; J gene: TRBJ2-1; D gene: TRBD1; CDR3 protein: CASRQDRGRYNEQFF; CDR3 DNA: TGTGCCAGCAGACAGGACAGGGGCCGATACAATGAGCAGTTCTTC
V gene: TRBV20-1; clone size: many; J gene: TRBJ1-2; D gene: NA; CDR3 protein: CSARDTGNSYGYTF; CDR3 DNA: TGCAGTGCTAGAGATACAGGGAACTCCTATGGCTACACCTTC
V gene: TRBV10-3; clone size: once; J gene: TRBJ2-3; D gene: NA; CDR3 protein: CAISDSPTDTQYF; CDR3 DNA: TGTGCCATCAGTGACAGCCCCACAGATACGCAGTATTTT
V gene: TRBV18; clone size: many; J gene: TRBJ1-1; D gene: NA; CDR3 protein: CASSPQGLNTEAFF; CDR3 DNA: TGTGCCAGCTCACCACAGGGCCTTAACACTGAAGCTTTCTTT
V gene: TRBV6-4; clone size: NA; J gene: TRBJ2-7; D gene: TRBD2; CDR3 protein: CASHGGGMASYEQYF; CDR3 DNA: TGTGCCAGCCACGGGGGAGGGATGGCGTCCTACGAGCAGTACTTC
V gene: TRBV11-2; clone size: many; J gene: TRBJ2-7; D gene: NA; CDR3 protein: CASSLGTQNLEQYF; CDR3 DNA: TGTGCCAGCAGCTTAGGGACACAGAATCTCGAGCAGTACTTC
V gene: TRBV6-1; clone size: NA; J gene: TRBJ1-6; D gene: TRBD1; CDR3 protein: CASSEGQGASPLHF; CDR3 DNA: TGTGCCAGCAGTGAAGGACAGGGGGCTTCACCCCTCCACTTT
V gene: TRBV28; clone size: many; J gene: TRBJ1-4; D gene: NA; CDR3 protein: CANLGPGRRNEKLFF; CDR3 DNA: TGTGCCAACTTGGGTCCGGGACGGAGGAATGAAAAACTGTTTTTT
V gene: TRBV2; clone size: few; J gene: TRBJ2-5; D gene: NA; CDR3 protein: CASSALQETQYF; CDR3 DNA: TGTGCCAGCTCTGCCCTCCAAGAGACCCAGTACTTC
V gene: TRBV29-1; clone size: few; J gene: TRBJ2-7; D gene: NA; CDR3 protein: CSVEEARGYEQYF; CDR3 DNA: TGCAGCGTTGAAGAGGCTCGGGGCTACGAGCAGTACTTC
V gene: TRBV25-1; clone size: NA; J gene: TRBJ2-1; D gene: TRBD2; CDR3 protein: CASSVHGREVWVPANEQFF; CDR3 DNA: TGTGCCAGCAGTGTACATGGACGGGAGGTTTGGGTTCCGGCCAATGAGCAGTTCTTC
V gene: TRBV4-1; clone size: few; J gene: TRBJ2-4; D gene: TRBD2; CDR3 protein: CASSPAGVGNIQYF; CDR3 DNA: TGCGCCAGCAGCCCTGCGGGAGTGGGAAACATTCAGTACTTC
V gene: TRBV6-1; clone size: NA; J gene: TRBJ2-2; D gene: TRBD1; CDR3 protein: CATNRDRGHGELFF; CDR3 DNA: TGTGCCACCAACCGGGACAGGGGCCACGGGGAGCTGTTTTTT
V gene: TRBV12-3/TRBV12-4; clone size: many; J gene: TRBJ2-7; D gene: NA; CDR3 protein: CASSLVPSVREQYF; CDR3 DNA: TGTGCCAGCAGTTTAGTCCCTTCGGTTCGCGAGCAGTACTTC
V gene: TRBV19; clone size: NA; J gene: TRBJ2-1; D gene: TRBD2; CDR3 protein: CASSKLAGAWNEQFF; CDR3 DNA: TGTGCCAGTAGTAAACTAGCGGGAGCATGGAATGAGCAGTTCTTC
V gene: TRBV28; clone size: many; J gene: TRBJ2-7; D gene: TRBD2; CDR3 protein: CASSSPFSGSWYEQYF; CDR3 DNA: TGTGCCAGCAGTTCCCCCTTTAGCGGGAGTTGGTACGAGCAGTACTTC
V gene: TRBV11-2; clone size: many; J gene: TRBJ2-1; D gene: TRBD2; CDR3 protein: CASSERSYRDYLINEQFF; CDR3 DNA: TGTGCCAGCAGCGAGAGGAGTTACCGGGACTACCTAATCAATGAGCAGTTCTTC
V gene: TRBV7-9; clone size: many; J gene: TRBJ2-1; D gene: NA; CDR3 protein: CATTPYPDSSPSYNEQFF; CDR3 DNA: TGTGCCACCACCCCGTACCCAGACAGCAGCCCTTCTTACAATGAGCAGTTCTTC
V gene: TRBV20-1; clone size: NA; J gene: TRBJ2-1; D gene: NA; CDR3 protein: CSARPSSYEQFF; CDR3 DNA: TGCAGTGCTAGGCCTAGCTCCTACGAGCAGTTCTTC
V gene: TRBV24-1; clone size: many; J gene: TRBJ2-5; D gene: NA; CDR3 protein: CATTIRIADEETQYF; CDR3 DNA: TGTGCCACCACAATTCGAATAGCGGACGAAGAGACCCAGTACTTC
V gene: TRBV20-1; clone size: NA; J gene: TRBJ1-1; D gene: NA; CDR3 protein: CSAREGVIPGTEAFF; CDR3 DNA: TGCAGTGCTAGAGAGGGCGTGATACCGGGCACTGAAGCTTTCTTT
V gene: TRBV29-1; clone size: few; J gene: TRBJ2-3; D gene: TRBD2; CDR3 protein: CSVEVSPGLAGDGTSTDTQYF; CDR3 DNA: TGCAGCGTTGAGGTCTCCCCGGGACTAGCGGGAGACGGAACAAGCACAGATACGCAGTATTTT
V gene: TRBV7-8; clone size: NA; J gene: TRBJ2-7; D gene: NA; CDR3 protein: CASSLSETSYEQYF; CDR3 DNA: TGTGCCAGCAGCTTATCAGAGACCTCCTACGAGCAGTACTTC
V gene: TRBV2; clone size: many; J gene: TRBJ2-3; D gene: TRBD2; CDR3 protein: CASTQTSGRLTDTQYF; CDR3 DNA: TGTGCCAGCACTCAAACTAGCGGGAGATTGACAGATACGCAGTATTTT
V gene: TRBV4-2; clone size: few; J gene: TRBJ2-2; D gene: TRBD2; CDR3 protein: CAIGGVRTGELFF; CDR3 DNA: TGTGCCATTGGGGGGGTAAGGACCGGGGAGCTGTTTTTT
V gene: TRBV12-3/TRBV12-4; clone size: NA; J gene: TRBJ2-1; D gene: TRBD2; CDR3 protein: CASSLRAGRLQFF; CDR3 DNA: TGTGCCAGCAGTTTAAGAGCGGGACGCCTCCAGTTCTTC
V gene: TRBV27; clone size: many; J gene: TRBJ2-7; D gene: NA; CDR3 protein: CASSAKGGFISYEQYF; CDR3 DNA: TGTGCCAGCAGTGCGAAAGGGGGTTTTATCTCCTACGAGCAGTACTTC
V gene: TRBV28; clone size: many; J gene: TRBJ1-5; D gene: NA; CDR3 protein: CASEKRGQPQHF; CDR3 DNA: TGTGCCAGCGAGAAAAGGGGTCAGCCCCAGCATTTT
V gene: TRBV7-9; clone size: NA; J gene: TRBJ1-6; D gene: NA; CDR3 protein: CASSHWTGNSPLHF; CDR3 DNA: TGTGCCAGCAGCCACTGGACCGGGAATTCACCCCTCCACTTT
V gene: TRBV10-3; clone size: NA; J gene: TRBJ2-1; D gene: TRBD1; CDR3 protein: CAISRQGHNEQFF; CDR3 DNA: TGTGCCATCAGCCGACAGGGTCACAATGAGCAGTTCTTC
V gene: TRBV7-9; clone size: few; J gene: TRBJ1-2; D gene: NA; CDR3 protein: CASSQFDPEWGGYTF; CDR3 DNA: TGTGCCAGCAGTCAGTTTGACCCTGAATGGGGTGGCTACACCTTC
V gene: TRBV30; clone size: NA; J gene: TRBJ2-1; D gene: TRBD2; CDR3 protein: CAAKKGGSDIYEQFF; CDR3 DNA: TGTGCCGCCAAGAAGGGCGGGAGTGATATATATGAGCAGTTCTTC
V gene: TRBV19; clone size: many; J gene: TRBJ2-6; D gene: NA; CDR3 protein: CASSTGLPGANVLTF; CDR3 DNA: TGTGCCAGTAGTACAGGGCTCCCTGGGGCCAACGTCCTGACTTTC